This TCR beta chain originates from a study of CD8 T cells in ankylosing spondylitis (dated by TCRdb to between 2016 and 2019). Notes on the research overall: The study profiled T cell receptor beta repertoires in healthy donors and ankylosing spondylitis patients to find disease-linked TCR variants. In total, the full study cohort was made up of 110 or so healthy donors and approximately 24 ankylosing spondylitis patients. Samples of peripheral blood were taken, and for ankylosing spondylitis patients, synovial fluid was collected as well. General study outcomes and caveats: The disease-linked clones were reported as significantly enriched in matched synovial fluid samples from ankylosing spondylitis patients. Some of the motif variants had been reported before in the synovial fluid and blood of reactive arthritis patients, a finding that suggests common disease-initiation mechanisms. A TCR beta motif made up of about eight highly homologous amino acid variants appeared to be characteristic of blood from ankylosing spondylitis patients. A CD8+ phenotype was shown by the disease-linked clones, which were found at relatively low frequencies in peripheral blood.

Including cysteine and phenylalanine, the CDR3 has 13 amino acids. Only CDR3 DNA remains: 39 bases, in frame from the first base. The germline V gene (reference sequence) yields DFQATT for CDR1 and SNEGSKA for CDR2. V is cut by 2 bases and J by 8 bases, and the space between the germline ends is 13 bases. In its sample, this clonotype was seen a few times. Its target antigen remains unknown. Base quality data are lacking; no much larger clone is found one base away. TCRdb records Illumina HiSeq 2500 as the sequencer. TCR beta libraries were prepared by quantitative 5'-RACE with molecular barcodes. The paper's processing steps were these. A new computational method, built on a probabilistic model of VDJ rearrangement, was used to identify disease-linked TCR variants. The public reads were run again by TCRdb, first through fastp at Q25 and then through MiXCR, and only productive beta chains were kept. Each CDR3 protein gets just one entry, which takes the most common genes and DNA from the rows behind it. TCRdb's processing, not the study's, gives the V and J calls here. Recorded for this sample are more than 600,000 distinct CDR3 sequences; 19% of them occurred a single time. About a fifth of the sample goes to the ten largest clones.

The clonotype was recovered from a male donor with ankylosing spondylitis. The chain uses TRBV20-1 and TRBJ2-4; the D region possibly corresponds to TRBD1 (5 bases align). Sequenced material: blood, either unsorted or a sorted T cell fraction (not recorded which). The encoded CDR3 is CSARFSGQDIQYF. Here is the DNA: TGCAGTGCTAGATTCTCTGGACAAGACATTCAGTACTTC.